This TCR beta chain was obtained from a study of blood T cell repertoires in COVID-19. Study-wide context: From the United States, Italy and Spain came samples of acute and convalescent COVID-19. In each case, the material was cDNA or gDNA derived from T cells, B-cell-depleted T cells, or PBMCs.

Unmatched junction bases numbered 1, after V lost 7 bases and J lost 0 bases. This CDR3 is built from 13 residues. The germline CDR1 and CDR2 sequences are KGHDR and SFDVKD. Methods used by the authors: Reference gene primer amplification gave nucleated cell count estimates. Produced via immunoSEQ multiplex PCR; TCRdb's table is partial and in-frame only. The DNA was the basis for D and trimming; V, J and clone size are from that table. Found here are more than 200,000 clones, approximately 81% of them singletons; the top ten hold less than 5%. The specimen sequenced was peripheral blood. The chain recombines TRBV24-1 with TRBJ1-1; 7 bases fit TRBD1. This clonotype originated in a man between 60 and 75 years old with acute or convalescent COVID-19. The CDR3 region is CATRTGMNTEAFF. Written as DNA, the CDR3 is TGTGCCACCAGGACAGGGATGAACACTGAAGCTTTCTTT.